Sequencing of this T cell receptor (beta chain) was carried out in a study of blood T cell repertoires in COVID-19. Turning to this clone: The sample holds other DNA sequences that translate to the same CDR3.

V lost 5 bases and J 3 bases, leaving 10 bases between the germline ends. The CDR3 totals 14 residues. Germline CDR1 reads SEHNR; CDR2 reads FQNEAQ (reference sequence). TCRdb keeps only in-frame clones here, not all; method: immunoSEQ multiplex PCR. The table shows approximately 300,000 clones, with 90% occurring only once. Sequences were obtained from PBMCs or T cells enriched from blood (not recorded which). The rearrangement uses TRBV7-9 and TRBJ2-2, with D possibly matching TRBD1 (5 bases). The sequence was obtained from a man in his 60s who had recovered from COVID-19. The CDR3 here is CASSPRAYTGELFF. In DNA, the CDR3 is TGTGCCAGCAGCCCCAGGGCGTACACCGGGGAGCTGTTTTTT. Variable domain in full (rest from reference TRBV7-9 and TRBJ2-2): DTGVSQNPRHKITKRGQNVTFRCDPISEHNRLYWYRQTLGQGPEFLTYFQNEAQLEKSRLLSDRFSAERPKGSFSTLEIQRTEQGDSAMYLCASSPRAYTGELFFGEGSRLTVL.